This T cell receptor beta chain was recovered during a study of early T cells in non-severe SARS-CoV-2 infection. Whole-study context: From unsorted whole blood, bulk RNA was sequenced, and the chains remained unpaired.

This clonotype was detected a few times. Its matching antigen is unknown. Study-wide results and limits: Private and CD4 specificities were missed by VDJdb matching, skewed to anti-spike CD8.

TCRdb ran MiXCR on the 5' RACE reads and lists one entry per CDR3 protein. The sample has roughly 86,000 distinct CDR3 sequences, roughly 5.7% seen once. The sequencing input was whole blood. This TCR derives from an adult who was a healthcare worker with PCR-confirmed SARS-CoV-2 infection or an uninfected control (not recorded which).

The CDR3 protein is CASSAGDRGQETQYF. As DNA, the CDR3 is TGTGCCAGCAGCGCAGGGGACAGGGGGCAAGAGACCCAGTACTTC. This chain links TRBV5-5 with TRBJ2-5; 11 nucleotides match TRBD1. Germline V gene lookup returns CDR1 SGHKS and CDR2 YYEKEE (reference sequence). This CDR3 is built from 15 residues. The V and J ends lost 4 bases and 2 bases, in that order; junction bases with no gene match: 4.